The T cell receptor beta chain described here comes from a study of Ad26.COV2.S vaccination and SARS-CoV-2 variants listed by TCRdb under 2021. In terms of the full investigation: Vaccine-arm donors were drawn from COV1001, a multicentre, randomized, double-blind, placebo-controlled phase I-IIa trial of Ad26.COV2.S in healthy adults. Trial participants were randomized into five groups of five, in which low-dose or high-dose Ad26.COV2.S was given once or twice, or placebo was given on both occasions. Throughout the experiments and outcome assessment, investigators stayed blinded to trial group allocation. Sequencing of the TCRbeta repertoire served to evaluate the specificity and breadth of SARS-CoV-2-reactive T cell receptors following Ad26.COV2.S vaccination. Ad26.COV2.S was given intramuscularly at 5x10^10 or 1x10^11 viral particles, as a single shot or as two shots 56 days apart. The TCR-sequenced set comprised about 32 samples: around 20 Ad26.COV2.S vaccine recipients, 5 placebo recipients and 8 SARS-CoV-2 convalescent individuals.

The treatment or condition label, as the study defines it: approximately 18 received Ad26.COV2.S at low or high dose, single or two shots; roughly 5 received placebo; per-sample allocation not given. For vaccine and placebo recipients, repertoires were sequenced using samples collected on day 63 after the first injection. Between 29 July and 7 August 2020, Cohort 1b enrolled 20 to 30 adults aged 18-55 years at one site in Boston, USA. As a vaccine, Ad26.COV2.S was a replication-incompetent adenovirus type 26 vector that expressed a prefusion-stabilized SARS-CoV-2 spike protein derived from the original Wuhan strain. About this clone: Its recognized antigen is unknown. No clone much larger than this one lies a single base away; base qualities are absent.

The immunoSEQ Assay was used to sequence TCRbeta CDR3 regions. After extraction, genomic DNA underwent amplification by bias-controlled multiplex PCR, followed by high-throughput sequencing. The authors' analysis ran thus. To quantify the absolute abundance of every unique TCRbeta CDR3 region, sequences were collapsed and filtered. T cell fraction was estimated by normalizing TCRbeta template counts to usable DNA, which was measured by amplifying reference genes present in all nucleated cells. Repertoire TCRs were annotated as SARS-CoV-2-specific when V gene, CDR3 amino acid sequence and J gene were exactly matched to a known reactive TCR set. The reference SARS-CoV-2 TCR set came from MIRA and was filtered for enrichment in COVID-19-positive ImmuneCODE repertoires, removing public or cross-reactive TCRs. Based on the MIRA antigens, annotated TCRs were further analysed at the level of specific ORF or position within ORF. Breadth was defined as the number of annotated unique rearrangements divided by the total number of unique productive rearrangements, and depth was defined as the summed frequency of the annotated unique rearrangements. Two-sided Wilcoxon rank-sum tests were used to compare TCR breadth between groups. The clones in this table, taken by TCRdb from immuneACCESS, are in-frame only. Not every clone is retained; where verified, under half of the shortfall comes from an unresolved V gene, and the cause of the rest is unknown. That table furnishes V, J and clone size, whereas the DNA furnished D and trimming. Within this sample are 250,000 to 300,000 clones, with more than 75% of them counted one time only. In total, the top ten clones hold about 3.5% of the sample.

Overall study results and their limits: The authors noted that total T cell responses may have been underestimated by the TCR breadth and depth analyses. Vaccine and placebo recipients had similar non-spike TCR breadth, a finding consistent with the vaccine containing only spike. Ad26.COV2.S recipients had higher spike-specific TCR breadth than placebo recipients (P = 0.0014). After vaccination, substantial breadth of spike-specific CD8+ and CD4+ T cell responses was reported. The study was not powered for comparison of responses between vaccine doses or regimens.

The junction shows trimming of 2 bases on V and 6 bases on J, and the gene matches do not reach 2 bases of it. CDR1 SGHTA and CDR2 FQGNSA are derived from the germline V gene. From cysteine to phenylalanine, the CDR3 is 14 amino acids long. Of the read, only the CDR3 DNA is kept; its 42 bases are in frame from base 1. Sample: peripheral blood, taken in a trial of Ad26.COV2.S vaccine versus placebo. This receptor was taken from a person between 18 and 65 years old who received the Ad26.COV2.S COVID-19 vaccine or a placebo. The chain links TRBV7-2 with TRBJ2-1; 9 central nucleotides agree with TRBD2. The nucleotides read TGTGCCAGCAGCTTACAAGCGGGGGGCAATGAGCAGTTCTTC. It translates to CASSLQAGGNEQFF.